What follows are 9 T cell receptor beta chains derived from one specimen sequenced in a study of shared clonotypes between healthy human individuals. Profiled with immunoSEQ multiplex PCR; TCRdb holds only in-frame clones, not every one. The sample records about 1 million clones, 70% to 80% being singletons. The sequenced sample consisted of memory CD4+ T cells sorted from blood. Described subset: CD45RA-negative fraction. These receptors were obtained from a man in his late teens or twenties in good health.

The genes are TRBV7-9 and TRBJ1-4; D remains unclear. The CDR3 contains 15 residues. In germline, CDR1 is SEHNR, CDR2 FQNEAQ (reference sequence). The V gene lost 2 bases and the J gene lost 5 bases, with 12 bases spanning the gap. The CDR3 DNA sequence: TGTGCCAGCAGCTTACGTGAAGGGATAAATGAAAAACTGTTTTTT. It translates to CASSLREGINEKLFF.

The chain carries TRBV7-9 and TRBJ2-1, with D unresolved. The V end lost 7 bases, the J end lost 7 bases, and 5 bases lay between the germline ends. Germline V gives CDR1 SEHNR, CDR2 FQNEAQ (reference sequence). This CDR3 has 10 residues. CDR3 sequence: CASMSNEQFF. For the CDR3, the DNA is TGTGCCAGCATGTCGAATGAGCAGTTCTTC.

This clone occurred a few times. V and J are TRBV19 and TRBJ1-1; TRBD1 matches at 9 bases. The V gene end was trimmed by 6 bases and the J gene end by 8 bases; junction bases not matched to a gene: 4. Germline CDR1 reads LNHDA; CDR2 reads SQIVND (reference sequence). The CDR3 covers 12 residues. The DNA for the CDR3 is TGTGCCAGTAGGACAGGGGGACGGGAAGCTTTCTTT. This sequence encodes CASRTGGREAFF.

The CDR3 DNA is TGTGCCAGCAGCTCCAGGGGTGGTGACATTCAGTACTTC. Protein sequence: CASSSRGGDIQYF. V is TRBV11-3 and J is TRBJ2-4; D is perhaps TRBD1 (6 bases). The CDR3 extends over 13 amino acids. CDR1 and CDR2 from the germline V gene are SGHNT and YENEEA. The V end was cut by 4 bases, the J end by 8 bases, with 12 bases between.

The V call is TRBV25-1, the J call TRBJ1-6; 8 bases line up with TRBD1. The germline CDR1 and CDR2 sequences are MGHDK and SYGVNS. The CDR3 consists of 16 residues. With 3 bases clipped from V and 5 bases from J, the junction kept 6 bases outside the gene matches. As DNA, the CDR3 is TGTGCCAGCAGTGACCGGACAGGGAAAGATAATTCACCCCTCCACTTT. Translated: CASSDRTGKDNSPLHF. The complete variable domain, with remaining parts taken from reference TRBV25-1 and TRBJ1-6, reads EADIYQTPRYLVIGTGKKITLECSQTMGHDKMYWYQQDPGMELHLIHYSYGVNSTEKGDLSSESTVSRIRTEHFPLTLESARPSHTSQYLCASSDRTGKDNSPLHFGNGTRLTVT.

The chain recombines TRBV19 with TRBJ1-1; D uncertain. The CDR3 loop spans 12 amino acids. The V gene lost 4 bases and the J gene lost 0 bases, with 3 bases spanning the gap. Germline V gene data show CDR1 as LNHDA and CDR2 as SQIVND (reference sequence). The CDR3 DNA follows: TGTGCCAGTAGTAGATTGAACACTGAAGCTTTCTTT. Protein sequence: CASSRLNTEAFF.

The CDR3 nucleotides are TGTGCCAGCACCGATCCGGGGAGGGGCACAGATACGCAGTATTTT. Residues: CASTDPGRGTDTQYF. The rearrangement joins TRBV27 to TRBJ2-3; 7 bases fit TRBD2. The CDR3 consists of 15 residues. Germline loops: CDR1 MNHEY, CDR2 SMNVEV (reference sequence). Losses at the gene ends were 7 bases for V and 1 base for J; bases not matched to a gene: 8.

The rearrangement uses TRBV25-1 and TRBJ1-6; no firm D call. CDR3 length: 15 residues. From germline, CDR1 is MGHDK and CDR2 SYGVNS. The V end lost 3 bases, the J end lost 7 bases, and 13 bases lay between the germline ends. In DNA, the CDR3 is TGTGCCAGCAGTGAGCTGGGTGCGGGAAATTCACCCCTCCACTTT. Translation: CASSELGAGNSPLHF.

This clone is a singleton in its sample. V is TRBV5-8 and J is TRBJ1-1, with 10 bases aligning to TRBD1. The CDR3 sequence is 15 residues long. The germline CDR1 and CDR2 sequences are SGHTS and YDEGEE. Losses at the gene ends were 6 bases for V and 1 base for J; bases not matched to a gene: 6. The DNA for the CDR3 is TGTGCCAGCACCCGACAGGGGGCTGGGAACACTGAAGCTTTCTTT. Its translation is CASTRQGAGNTEAFF.